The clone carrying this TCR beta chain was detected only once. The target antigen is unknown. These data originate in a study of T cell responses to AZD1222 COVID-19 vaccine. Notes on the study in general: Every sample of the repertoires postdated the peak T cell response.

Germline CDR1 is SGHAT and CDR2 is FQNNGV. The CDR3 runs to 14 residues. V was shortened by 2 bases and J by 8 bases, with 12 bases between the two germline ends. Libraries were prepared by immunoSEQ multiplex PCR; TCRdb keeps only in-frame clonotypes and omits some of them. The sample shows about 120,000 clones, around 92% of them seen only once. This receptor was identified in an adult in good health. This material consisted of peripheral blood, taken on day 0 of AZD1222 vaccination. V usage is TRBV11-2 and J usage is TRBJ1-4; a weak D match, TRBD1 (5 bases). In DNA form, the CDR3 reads TGTGCCAGCAGCTTAATCAGGGACGCCGAAAAACTGTTTTTT. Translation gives CASSLIRDAEKLFF.